The 29 T cell receptor beta chains given below trace back to one sample, sequenced in a study of cytotoxic CD8 clonotypes in ibrutinib-treated CLL. Measured with immunoSEQ multiplex PCR; TCRdb has only the in-frame clones, and not every one. The sample yields around 92,000 clones, roughly three quarters seen once. The starting material was PBMCs, obtained after 24 months of ibrutinib treatment. These receptor sequences come from a human donor with chronic lymphocytic leukemia.

The chain uses TRBV7-6 and TRBJ1-4; D is uncertain. The CDR3 consists of 16 residues. V gave up 2 bases and J gave up 2 bases, with 12 bases separating them. Per germline, CDR1 SGHVS and CDR2 FNYEAQ. The DNA of the CDR3 is TGTGCCAGCAGCTTAAATCCCTCGGGGACTAATGAAAAACTGTTTTTT. Translated, it gives CASSLNPSGTNEKLFF.

The chain is built from TRBV15 and TRBJ1-3; 9 bases are a match to TRBD1. Germline CDR1 is LNHNV and CDR2 is YYDKDF (reference sequence). There are 16 residues in the CDR3. V dropped 0 bases and J dropped 2; count of bases not matched to a gene: 2. The CDR3 sequence is CATSRDGQGTGNTIYF. In DNA, the CDR3 is TGTGCCACCAGCAGAGACGGACAGGGGACTGGAAACACCATATATTTT.

The chain recombines TRBV28 with TRBJ2-5; 9 nucleotides align to TRBD1. Germline V gene data show CDR1 as MDHEN and CDR2 as SYDVKM. The J segment lost 5 bases and the V segment lost 4 bases, leaving 5 bases of the junction unmatched. The CDR3 contains 14 residues. The CDR3, as DNA: TGTGCCAGCAGTTACTCCGGGACAGGGGAGACCCAGTACTTC. This codes for CASSYSGTGETQYF.

CDR3 sequence (DNA): TGTGCCTGGGGGGGACAGGCGGACACTGAAGCTTTCTTT. This gives the protein CAWGGQADTEAFF. The rearrangement uses TRBV30 and TRBJ1-1, with 8 bases aligning to TRBD1. This CDR3 comprises 13 residues. The V gene's germline CDR1 is GTSNPN and CDR2 SVGIG (reference sequence). J gave up 3 bases and V 5 bases, and 5 bases lay outside the gene matches.

The rearrangement uses TRBV5-4 and TRBJ2-3; the match to TRBD2 covers 9 bases. This CDR3 is built from 15 residues. The germline CDR1 and CDR2 sequences are SGHNT and YYREEE (reference sequence). V lost 5 bases to trimming and J lost 0 bases; unmatched junction nucleotides: 4. The CDR3 DNA reads as TGTGCCAGCAGTTCCCTAGCGGGGAGCACAGATACGCAGTATTTT. Protein product: CASSSLAGSTDTQYF.

The chain uses TRBV6-1 and TRBJ1-3; perhaps TRBD1 as D (6 bases). The CDR3 spans 16 residues. Germline V gene sequence: CDR1 MNHNS, CDR2 SASEGT. V shed 4 bases and J shed 0 bases, with 13 bases lying between them. The CDR3 region has the DNA TGTGCCAGCAGTGTCGGGACATCGAGCTCTGGAAACACCATATATTTT. Translating gives CASSVGTSSSGNTIYF.

The J gene is TRBJ2-4, the V gene TRBV15; 8 bases fit TRBD1. The CDR3 runs 14 residues. The germline V gene has CDR1 LNHNV and CDR2 YYDKDF (reference sequence). With V trimmed by 6 bases and J by 7 bases, 8 bases remained unmatched. CDR3 in amino acids: CATRPRQGSNIQYF. As DNA, the CDR3 is TGTGCCACCAGACCTAGACAGGGGAGTAACATTCAGTACTTC.

This clone was counted between two and nine times. The chain uses TRBV11-2 and TRBJ1-5, with 7 bases that match TRBD1. The CDR3 loop spans 19 amino acids. Unmatched junction bases numbered 12, after V lost 1 base and J lost 0 bases. The germline CDR1 and CDR2 sequences are SGHAT and FQNNGV. CDR3 residues: CASSLGGKTGRHSNQPQHF. The CDR3 DNA follows: TGTGCCAGCAGCTTAGGAGGGAAGACAGGGAGACATAGCAATCAGCCCCAGCATTTT.

This chain uses TRBV11-2 with TRBJ1-5, with D maybe TRBD1 (6 bases). Trimming left V 0 bases short and J 0 bases short, with 6 bases between. CDR1 and CDR2 from the germline V gene are SGHAT and FQNNGV. This CDR3 region has 15 residues. The DNA for the CDR3 is TGTGCCAGCAGCTTAGAGACAGGTAGCAATCAGCCCCAGCATTTT. As protein: CASSLETGSNQPQHF.

This clone was detected only a few times. This sequence joins TRBV6-4 and TRBJ2-2, with unresolved D. Trimming removed 2 bases at V and 0 bases at J, with 1 base between. This CDR3 is built from 13 residues. From germline, CDR1 is MRHNA and CDR2 SNTAGT. The CDR3 loop reads CASSDPNTGELFF. For the CDR3, the DNA is TGTGCCAGCAGTGACCCGAACACCGGGGAGCTGTTTTTT.

J is TRBJ2-3 and V is TRBV11-2; the D is unclear. From germline, CDR1 is SGHAT and CDR2 FQNNGV. CDR3 length: 14 amino acids. Trimming took 2 bases from V and 0 from J, leaving 6 bases between them. The CDR3 coding sequence is TGTGCCAGCAGCTTATTCCAGAGCACAGATACGCAGTATTTT. Encoded protein: CASSLFQSTDTQYF. The entire variable domain, with the rest obtained from reference TRBV11-2 and TRBJ2-3, is as follows: EAGVAQSPRYKIIEKRQSVAFWCNPISGHATLYWYQQILGQGPKLLIQFQNNGVVDDSQLPKDRFSAERLKGVDSTLKIQPAKLEDSAVYLCASSLFQSTDTQYFGPGTRLTVL.

The chain is built from TRBV7-9 and TRBJ2-7; D remains ambiguous. V was trimmed by 5 bases and J by 4 bases, leaving 9 bases between them. In germline, CDR1 is SEHNR, CDR2 FQNEAQ (reference sequence). The CDR3 is 12 amino acids. The CDR3 DNA is TGTGCCAGCAGCCTCACAAGTTACGAGCAGTACTTC. It encodes CASSLTSYEQYF.

The chain has TRBV5-8 and TRBJ2-3; D is unclear. V was cut by 3 bases and J by 0 bases, with 11 bases left in between. CDR1 is SGHTS, CDR2 YDEGEE, per germline. The CDR3 consists of 15 residues. CDR3 loop: CASSWAPRSTDTQYF. The CDR3 DNA is TGTGCCAGCAGCTGGGCCCCAAGAAGCACAGATACGCAGTATTTT.

The J gene is TRBJ2-1, the V gene TRBV6-5; D is possibly TRBD1 or TRBD2 (5 bases each). CDR3 length: 14 amino acids. Trimming cost V 0 bases and J 10 bases, with 13 bases left between them. Germline V gives CDR1 MNHEY, CDR2 SVGAGI. The CDR3 reads CASSYSHGAGEQFF. The CDR3 DNA is TGTGCCAGCAGTTACTCCCACGGGGCGGGCGAGCAGTTCTTC.

CDR3 sequence reads: CASSGTWFSTDTQYF. The DNA of the CDR3 is TGTGCCAGCAGCGGAACTTGGTTTAGCACAGATACGCAGTATTTT. V is TRBV7-2 and J is TRBJ2-3; no firm D call. Trimming removed 5 bases at V and 0 bases at J, with 12 bases between. The CDR3 covers 15 residues. In germline, CDR1 is SGHTA, CDR2 FQGNSA. Complete variable domain (other parts from reference TRBV7-2 and TRBJ2-3): GAGVSQSPSNKVTEKGKDVELRCDPISGHTALYWYRQSLGQGLEFLIYFQGNSAPDKSGLPSDRFSAERTGGSVSTLTIQRTQQEDSAVYLCASSGTWFSTDTQYFGPGTRLTVL.

The chain uses TRBV7-8 and TRBJ2-3; 9 bases fit TRBD2. CDR1 and CDR2 from the germline V gene are SGHVS and FQNEAQ. V lost 8 bases and J lost 1; bases outside the gene matches: 13. The CDR3 consists of 17 residues. CDR3 nucleotide sequence: TGTGCCAGCTCCCCCGGGAGTGCTAGCGGGGGCACAGATACGCAGTATTTT. This translates into CASSPGSASGGTDTQYF.

This chain joins TRBV6-1 and TRBJ2-7; 8 bases fit TRBD1. The CDR3 is 13 amino acids. V lost 5 bases to trimming and J lost 3 bases; unmatched junction nucleotides: 3. Per germline, CDR1 MNHNS and CDR2 SASEGT. CDR3 sequence (DNA): TGTGCCAGCAGTTGGACAGGGAACTACGAGCAGTACTTC. This encodes CASSWTGNYEQYF.

The rearrangement joins TRBV7-9 to TRBJ2-3; D unclear. Trimming cost V 4 bases and J 3 bases, with 5 bases left between them. CDR1 is SEHNR, CDR2 FQNEAQ, per germline (reference sequence). The CDR3 runs to 12 residues. The CDR3, as DNA: TGTGCCAGCAGCTATGATACAGATACGCAGTATTTT. Amino acid sequence: CASSYDTDTQYF.

V gene TRBV19 combines with J gene TRBJ1-6, with D tentatively TRBD1 (6 bases). CDR3 length: 14 residues. V was pared by 3 bases and J by 8 bases, with 11 bases between. CDR1 and CDR2 from the germline V gene are LNHDA and SQIVND (reference sequence). The chain's CDR3 is CASSIPGEDSPLHF. In nucleotides, the CDR3 is TGTGCCAGTAGTATCCCAGGGGAGGATTCACCCCTCCACTTT.

The chain links TRBV28 to TRBJ2-1; 7 bases fit TRBD2. This CDR3 contains 17 residues. CDR1 and CDR2 (germline): MDHEN, SYDVKM. The junction had 15 bases not matched to a gene; V was cut back by 10 bases and J by 0 bases. The CDR3 loop reads CATTSAGEPNSYNEQFF. CDR3 bases: TGTGCCACCACATCTGCGGGGGAACCGAACTCCTACAATGAGCAGTTCTTC.

The rearrangement joins TRBV9 to TRBJ1-5; D may be TRBD1 (5 bases). Looked up from germline, CDR1 is SGDLS and CDR2 is YYNGEE. Trimming shortened V by 7 bases and J by 4 bases, and 9 bases separated the two germline ends. The CDR3 is 12 amino acids. CDR3 sequence (DNA): TGTGCCAGCGGGGGGATTAATCAGCCCCAGCATTTT. Translating gives CASGGINQPQHF.

The chain recombines TRBV11-2 with TRBJ1-1; D might be TRBD1 (5 bases). Per the germline V gene, CDR1 is SGHAT and CDR2 is FQNNGV. The CDR3 sequence is 15 residues long. V was clipped by 1 base and J by 0 bases, with 9 bases between them. CDR3 nucleotides: TGTGCCAGCAGCTTAGGGGACCACATGAACACTGAAGCTTTCTTT. This gives the protein CASSLGDHMNTEAFF. The entire variable domain, with the rest obtained from reference TRBV11-2 and TRBJ1-1, is as follows: EAGVAQSPRYKIIEKRQSVAFWCNPISGHATLYWYQQILGQGPKLLIQFQNNGVVDDSQLPKDRFSAERLKGVDSTLKIQPAKLEDSAVYLCASSLGDHMNTEAFFGQGTRLTVV.

V and J are TRBV29-1 and TRBJ1-2; 8 bases map to TRBD1. The CDR3 runs to 12 residues. The V gene's germline CDR1 is SQVTM and CDR2 ANQGSEA. V dropped 6 bases and J dropped 4; count of bases not matched to a gene: 4. CDR3 DNA: TGCAGCGTCCACAGGGGGGTCTATGGCTACACCTTC. It codes for CSVHRGVYGYTF.

The chain joins TRBV6-1 to TRBJ2-7; D is possibly TRBD1 (6 bases). The CDR3 runs to 13 residues. CDR1 is MNHNS and CDR2 is SASEGT in the germline V gene. The germline V and J ends were trimmed by 2 bases and 6 bases, with 11 bases remaining between them. CDR3 residues: CASSEQGNFEQYF. CDR3 nucleotides: TGTGCCAGCAGTGAACAGGGGAACTTCGAGCAGTACTTC.

The V gene is TRBV4-3, the J gene TRBJ1-2; perhaps TRBD1 as D (5 bases). The CDR3 is 15 amino acids. V shed 0 bases and J shed 4 bases, with 12 bases lying between them. The germline V gene encodes CDR1 LGHNA and CDR2 YSLEER. In DNA, the CDR3 is TGCGCCAGCAGCCAAGACCTCCTGACAGCCTATGGCTACACCTTC. This sequence encodes CASSQDLLTAYGYTF.

The V call is TRBV2, the J call TRBJ1-5; D remains ambiguous. The V gene lost 7 bases and the J gene lost 5 bases, with 15 bases spanning the gap. Germline V gene sequence: CDR1 SNHLY, CDR2 FYNNEI. This CDR3 comprises 14 residues. The CDR3 nucleotides are TGTGCCAGCACCGAAGGCCAATGGGATCAGCCCCAGCATTTT. Residues: CASTEGQWDQPQHF.

This clone was recorded many times. The chain couples TRBV2 to TRBJ1-4; 7 bases are a match to TRBD1. The V gene's germline CDR1 is SNHLY and CDR2 FYNNEI. Losses at the gene ends were 8 bases for V and 4 bases for J; bases not matched to a gene: 4. The CDR3 is made up of 13 amino acids. CDR3 protein: CASAGDSNEKLFF. The DNA of the CDR3 is TGTGCCAGCGCCGGGGACAGTAATGAAAAACTGTTTTTT.

J is TRBJ2-7 and V is TRBV5-4; 8 bases map to TRBD2. Trimming at V came to 2 bases and at J to 6 bases, leaving 7 bases not matched to a gene. Germline CDR1 and CDR2: SGHNT and YYREEE (reference sequence). The CDR3 runs to 14 residues. For the CDR3, the DNA is TGTGCCAGCAGCTTTCCCGGGAGGGTCTCCGAGCAGTACTTC. This codes for CASSFPGRVSEQYF.

The chain employs TRBV7-9 and TRBJ1-2; TRBD1 agrees at 10 bases. After removal of 5 bases from V and 3 bases from J, the junction contained 9 bases not matched to a gene. Germline V gene data show CDR1 as SEHNR and CDR2 as FQNEAQ (reference sequence). The CDR3 loop spans 16 amino acids. In DNA form, the CDR3 reads TGTGCCAGCAGCCCGGTGGGGGACAGGGGATACTATGGCTACACCTTC. It specifies CASSPVGDRGYYGYTF.